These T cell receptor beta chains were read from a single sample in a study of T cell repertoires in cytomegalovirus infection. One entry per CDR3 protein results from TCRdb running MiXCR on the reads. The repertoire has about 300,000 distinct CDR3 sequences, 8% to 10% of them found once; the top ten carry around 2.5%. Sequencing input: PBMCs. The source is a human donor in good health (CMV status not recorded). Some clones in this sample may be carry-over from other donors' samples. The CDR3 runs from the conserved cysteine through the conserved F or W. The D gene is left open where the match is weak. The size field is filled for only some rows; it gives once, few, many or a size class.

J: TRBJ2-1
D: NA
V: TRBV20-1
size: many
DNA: TGCAGTGCTAGACCCATAGCGGCGGCCTCCTACAATGAGCAGTTCTTC
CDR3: CSARPIAAASYNEQFF

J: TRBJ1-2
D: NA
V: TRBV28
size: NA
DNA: TGTGCCAGCAGTTTAGCCCGAGGCTACACCTTC
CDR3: CASSLARGYTF

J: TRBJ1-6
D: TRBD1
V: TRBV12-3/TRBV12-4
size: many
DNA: TGTGCCAGCAGCCTATCTCCTACAGGGGGGAATTCACCCCTCCACTTT
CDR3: CASSLSPTGGNSPLHF

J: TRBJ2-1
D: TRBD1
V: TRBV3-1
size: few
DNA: TGTGCCAGCAGCCGCCCGGGACAGAGGGACGACTACAATGAGCAGTTCTTC
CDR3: CASSRPGQRDDYNEQFF

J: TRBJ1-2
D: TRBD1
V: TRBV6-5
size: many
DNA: TGTGCCAGCAGCTGGGGGACAGGCTTGTCGTGGGGCTACACCTTC
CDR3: CASSWGTGLSWGYTF

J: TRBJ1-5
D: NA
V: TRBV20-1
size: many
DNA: TGCAGTGCTAGACCCACAGGGACGAATCAGCCCCAGCATTTT
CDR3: CSARPTGTNQPQHF

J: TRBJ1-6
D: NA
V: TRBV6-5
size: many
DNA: TGTGCCAGCAGAAACGGGGACGGAAGCTCCTATAATTCACCCCTCCACTTT
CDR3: CASRNGDGSSYNSPLHF

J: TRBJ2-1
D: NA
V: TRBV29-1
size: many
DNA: TGCAGCGTTGAATATACGGGATCCTACAATGAGCAGTTCTTC
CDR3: CSVEYTGSYNEQFF

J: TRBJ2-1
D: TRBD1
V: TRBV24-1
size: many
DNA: TGTGCCACCAGTGATTCGTCGCTAACACAGGGGAATGAGCAGTTCTTC
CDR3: CATSDSSLTQGNEQFF

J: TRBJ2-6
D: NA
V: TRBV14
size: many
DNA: TGTGCCAGCAGCGAGATAGGTGGGGCCAACGTCCTGACTTTC
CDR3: CASSEIGGANVLTF

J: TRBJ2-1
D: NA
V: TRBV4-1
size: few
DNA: TGCGCCAGCAGCCAGTCCTTATACAATGAGCAGTTCTTC
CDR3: CASSQSLYNEQFF

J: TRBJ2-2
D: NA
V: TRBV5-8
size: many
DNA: TGTGCCAGCAGCTTGACAGAAACCGGGGAGCTGTTTTTT
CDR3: CASSLTETGELFF

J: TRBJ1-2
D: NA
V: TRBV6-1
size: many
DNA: TGTGCCAGCAGTGATAGGAACTATGGCTACACCTTC
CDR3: CASSDRNYGYTF

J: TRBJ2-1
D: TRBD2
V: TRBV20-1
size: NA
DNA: TGCAGTGCCGGGACTAGGATGGGTGGTGAGCAGTTCTTC
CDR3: CSAGTRMGGEQFF

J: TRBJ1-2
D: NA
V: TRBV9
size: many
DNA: TGTGCCAGCAGCGCCCTTTCCGGGACGCCCCTCTTC
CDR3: CASSALSGTPLF

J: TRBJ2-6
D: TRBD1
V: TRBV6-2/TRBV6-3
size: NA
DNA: TGTGCCAGCAGCTACTGGACAGGGCCAAAAGGTCGACAAAACTCTGGGGCCAACGTCCTGACTTTC
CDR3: CASSYWTGPKGRQNSGANVLTF

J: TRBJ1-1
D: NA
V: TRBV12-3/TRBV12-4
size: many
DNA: TGTGCCAGCAGTAGACAGGCTTGGGAAGCTTTCTTT
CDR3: CASSRQAWEAFF

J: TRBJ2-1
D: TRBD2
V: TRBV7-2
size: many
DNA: TGTGCCAGCAGCTCTCTAGCGGGGGGCCAGCAGTTCTTC
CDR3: CASSSLAGGQQFF

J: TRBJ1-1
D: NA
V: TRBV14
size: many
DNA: TGTGCCAGCAGCCAAGCAGGGCGTTACACTGAAGCTTTCTTT
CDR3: CASSQAGRYTEAFF

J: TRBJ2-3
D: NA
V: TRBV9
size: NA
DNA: TGTGCCAGCAGCGTAGGTCATGGCAGATCGCCTTCCACAGATACGCAGTATTTT
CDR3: CASSVGHGRSPSTDTQYF

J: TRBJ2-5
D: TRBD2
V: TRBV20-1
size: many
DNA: TGCAGTCTTCGCGGGGGGGCGGGGGAGACCCAGTACTTC
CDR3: CSLRGGAGETQYF

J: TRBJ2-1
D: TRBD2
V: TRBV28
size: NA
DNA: TGTGCCAGCAGTTTACCTCGGGGGCTAGCGGGGAACAATGAGCAGTTCTTC
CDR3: CASSLPRGLAGNNEQFF

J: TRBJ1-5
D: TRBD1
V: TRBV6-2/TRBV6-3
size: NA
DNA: TGTGCCAGCAGTATGGATGACAGGGGGCACCAGCCCCAGCATTTT
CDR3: CASSMDDRGHQPQHF

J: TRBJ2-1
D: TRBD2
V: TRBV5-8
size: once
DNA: TGTGCCAGCAGCCCCGGGACTAGCGGGCGGCCCTACAATGAGCAGTTCTTC
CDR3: CASSPGTSGRPYNEQFF

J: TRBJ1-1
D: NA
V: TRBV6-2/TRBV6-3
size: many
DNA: TGTGCCAGCAGTTACGGGGCCCCGGGAGCTTTCTTT
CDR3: CASSYGAPGAFF

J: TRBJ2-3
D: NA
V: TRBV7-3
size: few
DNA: TGTGCCAGCAGCTTAAAAGAAGATACGCAGTATTTT
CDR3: CASSLKEDTQYF

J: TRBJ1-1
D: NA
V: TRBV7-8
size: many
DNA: TGTGCCAGCAGCCCTCAGGGGAGGGTTGGTTTGACCACTGAAGCTTTCTTT
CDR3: CASSPQGRVGLTTEAFF

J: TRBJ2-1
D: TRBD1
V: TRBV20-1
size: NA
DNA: TGCAGTACCCCCTCATCCGGGACAGGGGGCAAGAATGAGCAGTTCTTC
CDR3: CSTPSSGTGGKNEQFF

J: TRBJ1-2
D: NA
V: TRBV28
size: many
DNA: TGTGCCAGCAGTTTGGCCAGGGCGGAGGGCTACACCTTC
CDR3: CASSLARAEGYTF

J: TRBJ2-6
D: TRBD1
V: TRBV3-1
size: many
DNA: TGTGCCAGCAGTCGGACAGGGATGATAGGAGGGGCCAACGTCCTGACTTTC
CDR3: CASSRTGMIGGANVLTF

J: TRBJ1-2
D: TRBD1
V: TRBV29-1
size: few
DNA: TGCAGCGTAGAGGGGGCGAGGGGCTACACCTTC
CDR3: CSVEGARGYTF

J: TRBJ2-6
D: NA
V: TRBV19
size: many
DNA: TGTGCCAGTCATTCTAACAGGGATCTGGGTTTTGGGGCCAACGTCCTGACTTTC
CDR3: CASHSNRDLGFGANVLTF

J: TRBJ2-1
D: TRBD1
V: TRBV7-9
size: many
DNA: TGTGCCAGCAGCCAGAGACAGGGGACCCTATACAATGAGCAGTTCTTC
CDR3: CASSQRQGTLYNEQFF

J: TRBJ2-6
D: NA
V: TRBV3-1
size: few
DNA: TGTGCCAGCAGCCAAGATCCCTCTGGGGCCAACGTCCTGACTTTC
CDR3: CASSQDPSGANVLTF

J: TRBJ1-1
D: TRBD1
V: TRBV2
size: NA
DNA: TGTGCCACCACTCACAGGGGTTGGAACACTGAAGCTTTCTTT
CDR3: CATTHRGWNTEAFF

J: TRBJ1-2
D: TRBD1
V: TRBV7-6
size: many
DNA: TGTGCCAGCAGCAGCCGGGACAGGGTCGCGCATGGCTACACCTTC
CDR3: CASSSRDRVAHGYTF

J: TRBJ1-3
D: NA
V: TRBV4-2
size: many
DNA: TGTGCCAGCAGCCAAGCCCAGGGGCGTTCGGGAAACACCATATATTTT
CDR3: CASSQAQGRSGNTIYF

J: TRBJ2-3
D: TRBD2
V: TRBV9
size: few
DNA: TGTGCCAGCAGCCCTAAGGGGCGGGGGAGCACAGATACGCAGTATTTT
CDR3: CASSPKGRGSTDTQYF

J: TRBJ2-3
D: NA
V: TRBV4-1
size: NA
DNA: TGCGCCAGCAGCCAAGATGAACGGGACACCCGCACAGATACGCAGTATTTT
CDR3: CASSQDERDTRTDTQYF

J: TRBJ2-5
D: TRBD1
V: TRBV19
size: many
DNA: TGTGCCAGTACAAGACAGGGGCACCAAGAGACCCAGTACTTC
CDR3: CASTRQGHQETQYF

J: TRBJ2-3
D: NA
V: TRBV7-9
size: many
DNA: TGTGCCAGCACCATGGGTGTCTCTACAATGGGGACAGATACGCAGTATTTT
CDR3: CASTMGVSTMGTDTQYF

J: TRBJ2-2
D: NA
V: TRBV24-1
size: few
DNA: TGTGCCACCAGTCAAATTGGGACCGGGGAGCTGTTTTTT
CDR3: CATSQIGTGELFF

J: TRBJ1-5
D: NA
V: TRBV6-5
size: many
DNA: TGTGCCAGCAGTACCGAGGATCATCAGCCCCAGCATTTT
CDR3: CASSTEDHQPQHF

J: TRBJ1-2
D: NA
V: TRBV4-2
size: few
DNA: TGTGCCAGCAGCCAAGAATTCCCCAGGGACGGGGGCTACACCTTC
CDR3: CASSQEFPRDGGYTF

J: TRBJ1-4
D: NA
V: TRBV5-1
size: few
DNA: TGCGCCAGCAGCTTCGGCACCCCGCGAGAAAAACTGTTTTTT
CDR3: CASSFGTPREKLFF

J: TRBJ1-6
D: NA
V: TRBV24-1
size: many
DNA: TGTGCCACCAGTGATGGCGACTGGAGCTCCTATAATTCACCCCTCCACTTT
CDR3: CATSDGDWSSYNSPLHF

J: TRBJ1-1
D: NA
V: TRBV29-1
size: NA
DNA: TGCAGCGCCTACCGGGACACACTGAATTTGAACACTGAAGCTTTCTTT
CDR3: CSAYRDTLNLNTEAFF

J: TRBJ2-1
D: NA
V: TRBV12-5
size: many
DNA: TGTGCTAGTGGTTTGGTACTGAGTTTTGACCTTAGTGGTGAGCAGTTCTTC
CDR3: CASGLVLSFDLSGEQFF

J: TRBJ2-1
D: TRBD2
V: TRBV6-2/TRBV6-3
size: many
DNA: TGTGCCAGCAGTTACGGCGAGCGGGGCGGCTTCAATGAGCAGTTCTTC
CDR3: CASSYGERGGFNEQFF

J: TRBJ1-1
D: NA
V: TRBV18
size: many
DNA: TGTGCCAGCTCTCCCGATTCGGCCCTGAACACTGAAGCTTTCTTT
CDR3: CASSPDSALNTEAFF

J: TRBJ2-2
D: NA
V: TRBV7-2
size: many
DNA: TGTGCCAGCAGCTTAGTTAGGCAGAACACCGGGGAGCTGTTTTTT
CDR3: CASSLVRQNTGELFF

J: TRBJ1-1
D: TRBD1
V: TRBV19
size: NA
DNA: TGTGCCAGTAGTATCGGACAGGGGGTGAAAATGAACACTGAAGCTTTCTTT
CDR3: CASSIGQGVKMNTEAFF

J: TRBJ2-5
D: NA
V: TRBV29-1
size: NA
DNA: TGCAGCGACGGTCCGGGAGACCAGTACTTC
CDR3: CSDGPGDQYF